Included here is one T cell receptor beta chain sequence, with context. Its antigen is unknown. The sample belongs to a study of shared clonotypes between healthy human individuals. The authors' processing: ImmunoSEQ junction-only sequences lacked quality scores, so their filtering differed. Clones were sequenced by immunoSEQ multiplex PCR, and TCRdb holds only the in-frame ones, with some missing. V and J calls and clone size are copied from that table; D and trimming were computed from the DNA. The repertoire holds some 2,000,000 clones, with 95% as singletons. The germline CDR1 and CDR2 sequences are MNHEY and SVGAGI. V was shortened by 6 bases and J by 1 base, with 13 bases between the two germline ends. The CDR3 consists of 14 residues. A split of CD4+ cells into CD45RA+ naive and CD45RA-negative memory subsets was performed. Study-level findings and limits: Naive subsets tended to show greater estimated richness than memory subsets.

Input material: naive CD4+ T cells sorted from blood. The subset here: CD45RA+ positively selected. This TCR came from a man between 18 and 29 years old in good health. The gene calls are TRBV6-5 and TRBJ2-7; TRBD1 might be the D (6 bases). Here the CDR3 DNA reads TGTGCCAGCAGGGACAGTTACGCATCCTACGAGCAGTACTTC. Protein sequence: CASRDSYASYEQYF.